Each of the 24 T cell receptor beta chains below was sequenced from the same sample in a study of blood T cell repertoires in COVID-19. Repertoires were generated with immunoSEQ multiplex PCR, while TCRdb's copy carries only in-frame clones and drops some. The table has 90,000 to 130,000 clones, approximately 80% seen once. Sequenced: peripheral blood. The receptors stem from a woman aged 55 to 70 with acute or convalescent COVID-19.

This clone was counted many times. The chain uses TRBV6-6 and TRBJ2-5; 7 nucleotides agree with TRBD2. V was pared by 5 bases and J by 5 bases, with 11 bases of the junction left unmatched. CDR3 size: 15 residues. Germline-derived CDR1 and CDR2 are MNHNY and SVGAGI (reference sequence). CDR3 protein: CASSDPRREGETQYF. DNA for the CDR3: TGTGCCAGCAGTGACCCTAGGAGGGAGGGGGAGACCCAGTACTTC.

In nucleotides, the CDR3 is TGCGCCAGCAGCCCAACTACAGGCCCTAATGAAAAACTGTTTTTT. Its protein is CASSPTTGPNEKLFF. The chain employs TRBV4-3 and TRBJ1-4; a weak D match, TRBD1 (5 bases). With 4 bases removed from V and 3 bases from J, the gap between germline ends came to 12 bases. Germline lookup yields CDR1 LGHNA and CDR2 YSLEER. The CDR3 has 15 residues.

This clone was found a few times. The rearrangement links TRBV19 to TRBJ1-2; 10 positions match TRBD1. Germline assignment: CDR1 LNHDA and CDR2 SQIVND (reference sequence). V gave up 5 bases and J gave up 2 bases; unmatched junction bases: 8. The CDR3 covers 16 residues. The CDR3 is CASSLLGQGTNYGYTF. The CDR3 DNA reads TGTGCCAGTAGTCTCTTGGGACAGGGGACAAACTATGGCTACACCTTC.

The chain carries TRBV28 and TRBJ1-1; no firm D call. Per the germline V gene, CDR1 is MDHEN and CDR2 is SYDVKM. The ends were cut back, 6 bases at V and 1 base at J, with 33 bases in the middle. The CDR3 extends over 21 amino acids. The CDR3 reads CASRSEMFPGRRKGGNTEAFF. The CDR3 coding sequence is TGTGCCAGCAGATCTGAAATGTTTCCGGGGAGGCGGAAAGGAGGGAACACTGAAGCTTTCTTT.

J is TRBJ1-2 and V is TRBV27, with 7 bases lining up with TRBD1. This CDR3 comprises 14 residues. V shed 5 bases, J shed 4 bases, and the junction held 7 bases outside the gene matches. Germline-derived CDR1 and CDR2 are MNHEY and SMNVEV (reference sequence). Here the CDR3 reads CASSQSGQIYGYTF. Here the CDR3 DNA reads TGTGCCAGCAGTCAATCGGGACAGATCTATGGCTACACCTTC.

The chain has TRBV29-1 and TRBJ1-2, with D tentatively TRBD1 (5 bases). The V and J ends lost 3 bases and 3 bases respectively, with 14 bases between them. Germline values: CDR1 SQVTM, CDR2 ANQGSEA. CDR3 length: 14 residues. CDR3 sequence: CSVDRGPLHYGYTF. The CDR3 nucleotides read TGCAGCGTTGATAGGGGCCCGCTCCACTATGGCTACACCTTC.

The V gene is TRBV10-1, the J gene TRBJ2-6; the D is unclear. The CDR3 sequence is 13 residues long. V was cut by 6 bases and J by 0 bases, with 3 bases left in between. Germline V gives CDR1 WNHNN, CDR2 SYGVQD (reference sequence). The CDR3 region has the DNA TGCGCCAGCAGGGCCTCTGGGGCCAACGTCCTGACTTTC. It codes for CASRASGANVLTF.

The chain joins TRBV9 to TRBJ2-2, with 7 bases that match TRBD1. Germline values: CDR1 SGDLS, CDR2 YYNGEE. The trim removed 0 bases at V and 7 bases at J, leaving 6 bases unmatched. The CDR3 is made up of 15 amino acids. For the CDR3, the DNA is TGTGCCAGCAGCGTAGACAGGGGACGGAGCGGGGAGCTGTTTTTT. Its translation: CASSVDRGRSGELFF.

This clone was recorded a few times. The chain is built from TRBV6-2 or TRBV6-3 and TRBJ2-3; 13 bases are shared with TRBD2. V was pared by 6 bases and J by 3 bases, with 6 bases of the junction left unmatched. Germline-derived CDR1 and CDR2 are MNHEY and SVGEGT. This CDR3 has 16 residues. The CDR3 sequence is CASRYPTSGRTDTQYF. The CDR3 DNA sequence: TGTGCCAGCAGATACCCGACTAGCGGGAGGACAGATACGCAGTATTTT.

CDR3 sequence (DNA): TGCGCCAGCAGCCCCCGCGGGACAGGGGCCGGCACTGAAGCTTTCTTT. It is translated as CASSPRGTGAGTEAFF. The rearrangement joins TRBV4-3 to TRBJ1-1; 10 bases line up with TRBD1. Germline V lookup: CDR1 LGHNA, CDR2 YSLEER. The CDR3 has 16 residues. The junction had 9 bases not matched to a gene; V was cut back by 4 bases and J by 4 bases.

The chain carries TRBV4-1 and TRBJ2-7; D unclear. Deletions cut 1 base from V and 5 bases from J, with 12 bases between. Germline V CDR1 and CDR2: MGHRA, YSYEKL. The CDR3 extends over 14 amino acids. CDR3 DNA sequence: TGCGCCAGCAGCCAAGGAGTCTTGTCACACGAGCAGTACTTC. It translates to CASSQGVLSHEQYF.

The J gene is TRBJ2-5, the V gene TRBV10-2; D remains ambiguous. This CDR3 is built from 13 residues. From germline, CDR1 is WSHSY and CDR2 SAAADI. The V and J ends lost 3 bases and 5 bases respectively, with 10 bases between them. This CDR3 is CASSDPPRETQYF. The CDR3 region has the DNA TGCGCCAGCAGTGATCCTCCCAGGGAGACCCAGTACTTC.

The chain recombines TRBV19 with TRBJ2-7, with 7 bases matching TRBD1. CDR1 is LNHDA and CDR2 is SQIVND in the germline V gene (reference sequence). V lost 4 bases, J lost 1 base, and 7 bases stayed unmatched. There are 15 residues in the CDR3. The CDR3 DNA is TGTGCCAGTAGTACGCCCCCGGGACAGTCCTACGAGCAGTACTTC. It codes for CASSTPPGQSYEQYF.

DNA for the CDR3: TGTGCCAGCAGTTACCAGGGAAGGAATTCACCCCTCCACTTT. Protein product: CASSYQGRNSPLHF. The genes are TRBV6-2 or TRBV6-3 and TRBJ1-6; possibly TRBD1 for D (5 bases). Per germline, CDR1 MNHEY and CDR2 SVGEGT. V lost 2 bases and J 7 bases, leaving 9 bases between the germline ends. The CDR3 is made up of 14 amino acids.

The chain joins TRBV5-1 to TRBJ2-1; TRBD1 agrees at 10 bases. Germline V gene lookup returns CDR1 SGHRS and CDR2 YFSETQ. The J segment lost 8 bases and the V segment lost 4 bases, leaving 9 bases of the junction unmatched. This CDR3 spans 15 amino acids. CDR3 DNA: TGCGCCAGCAGCCCGTCCCGGGACAGGGGACATGAGCAGTTCTTC. Translated, it gives CASSPSRDRGHEQFF. Together with reference TRBV5-1 and TRBJ2-1, the CDR3 gives the full variable domain: KAGVTQTPRYLIKTRGQQVTLSCSPISGHRSVSWYQQTPGQGLQFLFEYFSETQRNKGNFPGRFSGRQFSNSRSEMNVSTLELGDSALYLCASSPSRDRGHEQFFGPGTRLTVL.

The chain employs TRBV7-2 and TRBJ1-5, with D hard to call. Germline values: CDR1 SGHTA, CDR2 FQGNSA. V lost 0 bases, J lost 3 bases, and 12 bases lay in between. The CDR3 extends over 16 amino acids. CDR3 loop: CASSLAVGLVNQPQHF. CDR3 sequence (DNA): TGTGCCAGCAGCTTAGCAGTGGGCTTAGTCAATCAGCCCCAGCATTTT.

The chain recombines TRBV5-1 with TRBJ2-1; 8 bases match TRBD1. The germline V gene encodes CDR1 SGHRS and CDR2 YFSETQ. This CDR3 has 15 amino acids. J lost 5 bases, V lost 3 bases, and 7 bases had no gene match. For the CDR3, the DNA is TGCGCCAGCAGCTCCCAGGGGGCTGATCACAATGAGCAGTTCTTC. This sequence encodes CASSSQGADHNEQFF. The variable domain in full, with the rest retrieved from reference TRBV5-1 and TRBJ2-1, is KAGVTQTPRYLIKTRGQQVTLSCSPISGHRSVSWYQQTPGQGLQFLFEYFSETQRNKGNFPGRFSGRQFSNSRSEMNVSTLELGDSALYLCASSSQGADHNEQFFGPGTRLTVL.

The chain is built from TRBV19 and TRBJ1-1, with a weak D call TRBD1 (6 bases). V was clipped by 6 bases and J by 1 base, with 6 bases between them. The CDR3 is 12 amino acids. From germline, CDR1 is LNHDA and CDR2 SQIVND (reference sequence). CDR3 amino acids: CASRTGNTEAFF. In DNA, the CDR3 is TGTGCCAGTAGGACAGGGAACACTGAAGCTTTCTTT.

The V gene is TRBV12-3 or TRBV12-4, the J gene TRBJ1-4, with D possibly TRBD1 on 5 matching bases. This CDR3 has 12 residues. V dropped 6 bases and J dropped 5 bases, with 7 bases sitting between them. Here the CDR3 reads CASRRQNEKLFF. CDR3 in DNA: TGTGCCAGCAGGAGACAGAATGAAAAACTGTTTTTT.

This chain uses TRBV30 with TRBJ1-4, with 7 bases that match TRBD1. The V and J ends lost 3 bases and 0 bases, in that order; junction bases with no gene match: 10. Germline CDR1 and CDR2: GTSNPN and SVGIG (reference sequence). The length of the CDR3 is 17 residues. The CDR3 loop is CAWRSRGEATTNEKLFF. The CDR3 coding sequence is TGTGCCTGGAGGTCCAGGGGGGAGGCGACAACTAATGAAAAACTGTTTTTT.

This clone has a count of ten or more. V and J are TRBV7-6 and TRBJ2-1, with 7 bases identical to TRBD1. The CDR3 contains 16 residues. V was clipped by 5 bases and J by 5 bases; unmatched bases: 12. The germline V gene encodes CDR1 SGHVS and CDR2 FNYEAQ. The CDR3 DNA is TGTGCCAGCAGCCAAAAGCCGGGACAGCCCAACAATGAGCAGTTCTTC. Its translation: CASSQKPGQPNNEQFF.

Only one count was recorded for this clone. A read error may account for a junction end that differs from germline. This specimen includes other DNA sequences encoding the same CDR3. The chain recombines TRBV7-3 with TRBJ2-7; 7 bases are a match to TRBD1. The CDR3 contains 14 residues. CDR1 SGHTA and CDR2 FQGTGA come from the germline V gene. The CDR3 here is CASSSTGKSYEQYF. For the CDR3, the DNA is TGTGCCAGCAGCTCGACAGGGAAGTCCTACGAGCAGTATTTC.

This clone was seen only a few times. The rearrangement joins TRBV28 to TRBJ1-5, with 7 bases identical to TRBD1. This CDR3 has 12 amino acids. Germline values: CDR1 MDHEN, CDR2 SYDVKM. Losses at the gene ends were 10 bases for V and 6 bases for J; bases not matched to a gene: 6. This chain's CDR3 is CATTTGSQPQHF. CDR3 DNA: TGTGCCACTACGACAGGGAGTCAGCCCCAGCATTTT.

This chain joins TRBV5-1 and TRBJ1-1; D possibly corresponds to TRBD1 (5 bases). Trimming stripped 3 bases from V and 5 bases from J, with 11 bases between. The CDR3 runs 13 residues. CDR1 and CDR2 from the germline V gene are SGHRS and YFSETQ. The CDR3 DNA sequence: TGCGCCAGCAGCTCCCAGGGAACTACTGAAGCTTTCTTT. It specifies CASSSQGTTEAFF.